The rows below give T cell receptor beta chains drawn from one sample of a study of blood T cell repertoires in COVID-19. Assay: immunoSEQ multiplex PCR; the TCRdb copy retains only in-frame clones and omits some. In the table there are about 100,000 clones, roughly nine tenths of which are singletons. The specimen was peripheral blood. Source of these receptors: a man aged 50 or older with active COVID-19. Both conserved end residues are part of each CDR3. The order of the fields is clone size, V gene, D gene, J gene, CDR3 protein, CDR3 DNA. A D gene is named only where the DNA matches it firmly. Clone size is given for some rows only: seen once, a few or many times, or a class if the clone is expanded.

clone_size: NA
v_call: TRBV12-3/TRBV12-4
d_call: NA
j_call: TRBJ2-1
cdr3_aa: CASSPMNNEQFF
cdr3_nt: TGTGCCAGCAGCCCTATGAACAATGAGCAGTTCTTC

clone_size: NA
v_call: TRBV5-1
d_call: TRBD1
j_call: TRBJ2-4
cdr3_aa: CASTHGRPQGDIQYF
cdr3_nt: TGCGCCAGCACCCACGGAAGGCCGCAGGGGGACATTCAGTACTTC

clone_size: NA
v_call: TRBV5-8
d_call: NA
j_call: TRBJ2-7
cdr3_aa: CASSSGLGAYEQYF
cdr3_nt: TGTGCCAGCAGCTCCGGACTTGGGGCCTACGAGCAGTACTTC

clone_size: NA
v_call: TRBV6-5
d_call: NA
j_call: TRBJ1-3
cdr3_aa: CASSSGTTRSGNTIYF
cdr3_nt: TGTGCCAGCAGTTCCGGGACAACACGCTCTGGAAACACCATATATTTT

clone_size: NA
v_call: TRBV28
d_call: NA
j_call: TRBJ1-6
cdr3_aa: CASSLLQGYNSPLHF
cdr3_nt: TGTGCCAGCAGTTTATTACAGGGCTATAATTCACCCCTCCACTTT

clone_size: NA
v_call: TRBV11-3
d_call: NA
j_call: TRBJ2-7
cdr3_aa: CASSPANSYEQYF
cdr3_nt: TGTGCCAGCAGCCCCGCTAATTCCTACGAGCAGTACTTC

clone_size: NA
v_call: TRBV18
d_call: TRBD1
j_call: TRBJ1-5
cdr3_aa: CASSLKGQVGQPQHF
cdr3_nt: TGTGCCAGCTCGCTGAAGGGACAGGTGGGTCAGCCCCAGCATTTT

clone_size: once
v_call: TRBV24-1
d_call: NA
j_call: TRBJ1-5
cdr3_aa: CATRKVFGDRGNQPQHF
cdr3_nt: TGTGCCACCAGAAAGGTCTTCGGGGATAGGGGCAATCAGCCCCAGCATTTT

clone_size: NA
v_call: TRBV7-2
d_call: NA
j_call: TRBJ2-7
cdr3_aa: CASSLAWEYEQYF
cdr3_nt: TGTGCCAGCAGCTTAGCGTGGGAGTACGAGCAGTACTTC

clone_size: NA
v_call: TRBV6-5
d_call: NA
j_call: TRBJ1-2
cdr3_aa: CATGQTAGTNYGYTF
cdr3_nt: TGTGCCACCGGACAGACGGCAGGGACTAACTATGGCTACACCTTC

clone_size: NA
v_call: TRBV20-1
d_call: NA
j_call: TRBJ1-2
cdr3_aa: CSARDPGGYTF
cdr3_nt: TGCAGTGCTAGAGATCCGGGTGGCTACACCTTC

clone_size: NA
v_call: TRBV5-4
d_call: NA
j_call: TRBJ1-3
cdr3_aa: CASSLAGGSGNTIYF
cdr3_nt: TGTGCCAGCAGCTTGGCCGGAGGCTCTGGAAACACCATATATTTT

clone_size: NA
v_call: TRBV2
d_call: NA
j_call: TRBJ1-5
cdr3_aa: CASSPQGNQPQHF
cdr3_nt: TGTGCCAGCAGTCCGCAGGGGAATCAGCCCCAGCATTTT

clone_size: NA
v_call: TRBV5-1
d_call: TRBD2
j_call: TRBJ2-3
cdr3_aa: CASSSLVTSGANTDTQYF
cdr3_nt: TGCGCCAGCAGCTCTTTAGTGACTAGCGGGGCCAACACAGATACGCAGTATTTT

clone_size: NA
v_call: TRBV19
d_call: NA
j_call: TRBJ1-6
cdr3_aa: CASRIHSSYNSPLHF
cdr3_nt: TGTGCCAGTAGGATACACAGCTCCTATAATTCACCCCTCCACTTT

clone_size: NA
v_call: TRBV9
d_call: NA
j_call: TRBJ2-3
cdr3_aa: CASSERGRDTQYF
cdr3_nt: TGTGCCAGCAGTGAACGGGGTCGAGATACGCAGTATTTT

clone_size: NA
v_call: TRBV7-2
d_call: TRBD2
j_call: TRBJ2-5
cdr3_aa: CASSLGAASGPQETQYF
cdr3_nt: TGTGCCAGCAGCTTAGGGGCGGCTAGCGGGCCTCAAGAGACCCAGTACTTC

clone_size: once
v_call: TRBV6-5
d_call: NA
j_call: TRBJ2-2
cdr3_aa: CASSYNGVTGELFF
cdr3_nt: TGTGCCAGCAGTTACAACGGGGTCACCGGGGAGCTGTTTTTT

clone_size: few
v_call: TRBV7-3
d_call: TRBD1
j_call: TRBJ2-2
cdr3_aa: CASSGQAGELFF
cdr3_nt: TGTGCCAGCAGCGGACAGGCCGGGGAGCTGTTTTTT

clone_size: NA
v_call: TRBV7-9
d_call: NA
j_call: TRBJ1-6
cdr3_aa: CASSSGSYNSPLHF
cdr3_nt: TGTGCCAGCAGCTCCGGGTCCTATAATTCACCCCTCCACTTT

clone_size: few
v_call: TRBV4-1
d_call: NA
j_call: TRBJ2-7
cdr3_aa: CASSPLAGTRDEQYF
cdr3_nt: TGCGCCAGCAGCCCCTTGGCGGGGACCCGCGACGAGCAGTACTTC

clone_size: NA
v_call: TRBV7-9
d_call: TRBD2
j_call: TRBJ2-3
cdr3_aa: CASSGTSGGYDTQYF
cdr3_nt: TGTGCCAGCAGCGGGACTAGCGGGGGTTACGATACGCAGTATTTT

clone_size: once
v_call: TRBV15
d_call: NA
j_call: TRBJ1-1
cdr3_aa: CATRGEGSEAFF
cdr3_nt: TGTGCCACCAGGGGGGAGGGGTCTGAAGCTTTCTTT

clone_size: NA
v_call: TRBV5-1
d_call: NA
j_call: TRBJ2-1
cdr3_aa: CASSQGRNSYNEQFF
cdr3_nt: TGCGCCAGCAGCCAGGGGCGGAACTCCTACAATGAGCAGTTCTTC

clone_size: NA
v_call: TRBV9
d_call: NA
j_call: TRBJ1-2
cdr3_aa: CASIVAGATTNYGYTF
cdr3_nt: TGTGCCAGCATAGTGGCAGGGGCCACCACTAACTATGGCTACACCTTC

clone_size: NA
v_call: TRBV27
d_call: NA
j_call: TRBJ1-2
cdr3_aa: CASSYSGSPGYGYTF
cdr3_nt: TGTGCCAGCAGTTATTCAGGGTCCCCTGGCTATGGCTACACCTTC

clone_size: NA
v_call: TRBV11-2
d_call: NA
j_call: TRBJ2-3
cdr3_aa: CASSSPGLLTDTQYF
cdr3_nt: TGTGCCAGCAGCTCCCCGGGACTTCTCACAGATACGCAGTATTTT

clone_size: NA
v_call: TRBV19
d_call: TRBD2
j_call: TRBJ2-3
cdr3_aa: CASSIGGTSFPDTQYF
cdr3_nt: TGTGCCAGTAGTATAGGCGGGACTAGCTTTCCAGATACGCAGTATTTT

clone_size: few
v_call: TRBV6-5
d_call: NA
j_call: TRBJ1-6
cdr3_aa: CASSYSLSGYRSPLHF
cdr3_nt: TGTGCCAGCAGTTACTCGTTGTCCGGGTATCGGTCACCCCTCCACTTT

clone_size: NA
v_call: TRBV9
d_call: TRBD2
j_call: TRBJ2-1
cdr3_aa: CASSATLAGGVGEQFF
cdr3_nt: TGTGCCAGCAGCGCGACACTAGCGGGGGGAGTCGGTGAGCAGTTCTTC

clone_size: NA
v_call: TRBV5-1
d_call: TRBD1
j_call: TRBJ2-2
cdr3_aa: CASSEQGANTGELFF
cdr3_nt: TGCGCCAGCAGCGAACAGGGGGCGAACACCGGGGAGCTGTTTTTT

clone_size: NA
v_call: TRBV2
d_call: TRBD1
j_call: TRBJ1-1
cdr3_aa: CASTGQGAPNTEAFF
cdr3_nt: TGTGCCAGCACTGGACAGGGGGCCCCGAACACTGAAGCTTTCTTT

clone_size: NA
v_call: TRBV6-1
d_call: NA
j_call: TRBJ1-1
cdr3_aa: CASSENQGNTEAFF
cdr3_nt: TGTGCCAGCAGTGAAAATCAGGGGAACACTGAAGCTTTCTTT

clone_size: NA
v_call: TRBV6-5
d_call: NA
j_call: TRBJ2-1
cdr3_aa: CAGNRAVGLSEQFF
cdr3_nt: TGTGCCGGAAACAGGGCAGTGGGTCTCAGCGAGCAGTTCTTC

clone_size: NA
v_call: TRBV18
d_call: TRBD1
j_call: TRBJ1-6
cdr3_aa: CASSRDRASNSPLHF
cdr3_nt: TGTGCCAGCTCACGGGACAGGGCAAGTAATTCACCCCTCCACTTT

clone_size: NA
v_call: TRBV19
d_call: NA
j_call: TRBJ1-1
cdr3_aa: CASRNVVRGNTEAFF
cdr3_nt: TGTGCCAGTAGGAATGTTGTACGGGGTAACACTGAAGCTTTCTTT

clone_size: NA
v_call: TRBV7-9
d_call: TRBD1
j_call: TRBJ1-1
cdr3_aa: CASSLQGARTEAFF
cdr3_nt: TGTGCCAGCAGCTTGCAGGGGGCGAGAACTGAAGCTTTCTTT

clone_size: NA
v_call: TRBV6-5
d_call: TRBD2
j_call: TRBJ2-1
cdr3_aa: CASSGGLAGDDEQFF
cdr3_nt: TGTGCCAGCAGCGGCGGACTAGCGGGAGATGATGAGCAGTTCTTC

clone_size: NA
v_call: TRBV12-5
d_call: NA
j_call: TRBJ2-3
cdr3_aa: CASGLQGPDTQYF
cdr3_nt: TGTGCTAGTGGTTTGCAGGGTCCAGATACGCAGTATTTT

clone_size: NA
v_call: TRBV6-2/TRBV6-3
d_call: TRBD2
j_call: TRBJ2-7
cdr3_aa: CASSYGTSGADEQYF
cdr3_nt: TGTGCCAGCAGTTACGGGACTAGCGGCGCCGACGAGCAGTACTTC

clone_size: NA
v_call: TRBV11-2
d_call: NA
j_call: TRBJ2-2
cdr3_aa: CASSLDGTGIGELFF
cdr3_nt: TGTGCCAGCAGCTTAGATGGAACAGGGATCGGGGAGCTGTTTTTT

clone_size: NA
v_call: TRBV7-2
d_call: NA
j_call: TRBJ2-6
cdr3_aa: CASSPGDRLRPSGANVLTF
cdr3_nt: TGTGCCAGCAGCCCGGGGGACAGATTAAGACCCTCTGGGGCCAACGTCCTGACTTTC

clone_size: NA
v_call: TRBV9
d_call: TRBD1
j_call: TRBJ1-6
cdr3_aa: CASSVVADRGSPLHF
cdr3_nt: TGTGCCAGCAGCGTAGTAGCGGACAGGGGTTCACCCCTCCACTTT

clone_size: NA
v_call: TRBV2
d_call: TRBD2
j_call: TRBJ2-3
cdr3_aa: CASSIPGLAEVDTQYF
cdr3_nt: TGTGCCAGCAGCATACCGGGACTAGCGGAAGTAGATACGCAGTATTTT

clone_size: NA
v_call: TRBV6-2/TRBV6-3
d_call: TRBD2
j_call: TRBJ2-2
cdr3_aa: CASSLAGRNTGELFF
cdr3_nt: TGTGCCAGCAGTCTAGCGGGGAGGAACACCGGGGAGCTGTTTTTT

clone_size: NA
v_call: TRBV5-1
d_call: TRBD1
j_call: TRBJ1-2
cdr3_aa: CASSSPDRGPLSYGYTF
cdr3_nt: TGCGCCAGCAGCTCGCCGGACAGGGGCCCACTCTCCTATGGCTACACCTTC

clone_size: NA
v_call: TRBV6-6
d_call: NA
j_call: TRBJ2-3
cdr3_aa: CASSSRDTDTQYF
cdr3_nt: TGTGCCAGCAGTTCCAGGGACACAGATACGCAGTATTTT

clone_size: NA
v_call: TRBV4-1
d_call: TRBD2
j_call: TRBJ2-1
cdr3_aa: CASSQPSGTSGSDSYNEQFF
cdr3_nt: TGCGCCAGCAGCCAGCCGTCCGGGACTAGCGGGAGTGACTCCTACAATGAGCAGTTCTTC

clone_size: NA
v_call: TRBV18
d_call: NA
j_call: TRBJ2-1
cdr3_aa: CASSPLQNYNEQFF
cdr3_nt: TGTGCCAGCTCACCATTACAAAACTACAATGAGCAGTTCTTC

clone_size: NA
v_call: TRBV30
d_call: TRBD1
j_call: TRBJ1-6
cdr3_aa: CAWSRQGNSPLHF
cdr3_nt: TGTGCCTGGAGCAGACAGGGGAATTCACCCCTCCACTTT

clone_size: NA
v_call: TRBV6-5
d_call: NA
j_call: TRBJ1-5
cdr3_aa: CASSYSGEGQPQHF
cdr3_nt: TGTGCCAGCAGTTACTCGGGAGAGGGTCAGCCCCAGCATTTT

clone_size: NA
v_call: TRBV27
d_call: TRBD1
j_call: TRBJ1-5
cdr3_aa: CATSRDRASNQPQHF
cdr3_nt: TGTGCCACTTCTCGAGACAGGGCTAGCAATCAGCCCCAGCATTTT

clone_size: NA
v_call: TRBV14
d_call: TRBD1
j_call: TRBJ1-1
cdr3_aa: CASSLTGGNTEAFF
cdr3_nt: TGTGCCAGCAGCCTCACAGGGGGCAACACTGAAGCTTTCTTT

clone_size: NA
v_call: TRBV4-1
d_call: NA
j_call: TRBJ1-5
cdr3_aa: CASSQFISGTKNQPQHF
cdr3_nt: TGCGCCAGCAGCCAATTTATATCGGGAACCAAGAATCAGCCCCAGCATTTT

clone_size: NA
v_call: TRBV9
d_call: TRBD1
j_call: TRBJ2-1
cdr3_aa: CASSAAERTGGEQFF
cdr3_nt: TGTGCCAGCAGCGCAGCGGAGCGAACAGGGGGTGAGCAGTTCTTC